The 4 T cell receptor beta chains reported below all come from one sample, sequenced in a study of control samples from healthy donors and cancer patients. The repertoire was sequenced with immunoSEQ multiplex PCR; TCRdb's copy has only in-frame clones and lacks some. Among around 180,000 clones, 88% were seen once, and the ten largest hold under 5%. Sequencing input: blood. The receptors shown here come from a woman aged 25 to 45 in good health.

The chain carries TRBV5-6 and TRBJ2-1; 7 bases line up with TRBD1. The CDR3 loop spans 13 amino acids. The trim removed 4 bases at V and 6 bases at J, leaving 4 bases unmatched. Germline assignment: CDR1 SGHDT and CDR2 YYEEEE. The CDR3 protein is CASSATGSNEQFF. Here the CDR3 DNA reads TGTGCCAGCAGCGCGACAGGGAGCAATGAGCAGTTCTTC.

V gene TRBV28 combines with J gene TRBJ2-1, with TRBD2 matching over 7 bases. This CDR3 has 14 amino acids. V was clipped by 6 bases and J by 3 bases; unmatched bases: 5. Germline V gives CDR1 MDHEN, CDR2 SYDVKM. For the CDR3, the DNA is TGTGCCAGCAGCCCTAGCGGAGGCTACAATGAGCAGTTCTTC. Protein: CASSPSGGYNEQFF.

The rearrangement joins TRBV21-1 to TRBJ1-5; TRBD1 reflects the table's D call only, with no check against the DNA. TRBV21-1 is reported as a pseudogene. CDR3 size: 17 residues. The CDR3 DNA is TGTGCCAGCAGCGAAGGGGCAGGGGGCAGTGGCAATCAGCCCCAGCATTTT. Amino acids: CASSEGAGGSGNQPQHF.

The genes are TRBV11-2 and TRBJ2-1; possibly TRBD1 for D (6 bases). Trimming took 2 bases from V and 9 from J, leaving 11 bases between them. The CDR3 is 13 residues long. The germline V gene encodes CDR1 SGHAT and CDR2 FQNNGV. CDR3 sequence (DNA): TGTGCCAGCAGCTTAAACAGGGATGTTGAGCAGTTCTTC. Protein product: CASSLNRDVEQFF.